These T cell receptor beta chains were read from a single sample in a study of cytomegalovirus exposure and HLA in healthy donors. Method: immunoSEQ multiplex PCR; TCRdb's copy keeps in-frame clones and lacks some. Of about 110,000 clones listed, about 80% are singletons. Input material: PBMCs. The receptors shown here come from a man aged 25-45 years in good health and CMV-seronegative. Each CDR3 is given with its conserved first and last residue. A D gene is named only where the DNA matches it firmly. A clone size is listed for some rows: how often the clone was seen (once, few, many), or a class if it is expanded.

clone_size	v_call	j_call	d_call	cdr3_nt	cdr3_aa
few	TRBV10-3	TRBJ1-1	.	TGTGCCATCAGTGAGGATTCGGGCGAGGGTGAAGCTTTCTTT	CAISEDSGEGEAFF
.	TRBV7-2	TRBJ2-5	.	TGTGCCAGCAGCTTAGGAGGAGGCCAAGAGACCCAGTACTTC	CASSLGGGQETQYF
.	TRBV25-1	TRBJ2-3	TRBD1	TGTGCCAGCAACCAGGGGGCAGATACGCAGTATTTT	CASNQGADTQYF
.	TRBV5-4	TRBJ2-5	.	TGTGCCAGCTTCTACCAGGGGGCCGGGGGGGAGACCCAGTACTTC	CASFYQGAGGETQYF
.	TRBV5-4	TRBJ2-3	.	TGTGCCAGCAGTCCGAGGGGGCTTCGACGGGACTCTAACACAGATACGCAGTATTTT	CASSPRGLRRDSNTDTQYF
few	TRBV6-1	TRBJ2-7	TRBD1	TGTGCCAGCATGGGGGGGACAGGGGGCTACGAGCAGTACTTC	CASMGGTGGYEQYF
.	TRBV7-6	TRBJ2-3	TRBD1	TGTGCCAGCAGCTTAGTACGAGGGGGCGGTGGCACAGATACGCAGTATTTT	CASSLVRGGGGTDTQYF
once	TRBV7-2	TRBJ1-1	.	TGTGCCAGCAGCTTAGAACCTAGGCAGAACACTGAAGCTTTCTTT	CASSLEPRQNTEAFF
.	TRBV5-1	TRBJ1-1	.	TGCGCCAGCAGCCCTGGGCTGATGAACACTGAAGCTTTCTTT	CASSPGLMNTEAFF
.	TRBV29-1	TRBJ2-7	.	TGCAGCGTTGTTCAGAGGTTACACAGGGAGTACGAGCAGTACTTC	CSVVQRLHREYEQYF
.	TRBV6-5	TRBJ1-2	.	TGTGCCAGCATGAAGGGCAGGGATGACTATGGCTACACCTTC	CASMKGRDDYGYTF
.	TRBV7-2	TRBJ2-2	TRBD2	TGTGCCAGCAGCTTACGGGCGGGAGGACGCACCGGGGAGCTGTTTTTT	CASSLRAGGRTGELFF
.	TRBV19	TRBJ1-2	TRBD1	TGTGCCAGTAGTGAAACAGGGGGCGCGAGTGGCTACACCTTC	CASSETGGASGYTF
.	TRBV6-5	TRBJ2-3	.	TGTGCCAGCACCCCTCGGGAAACAGATACGCAGTATTTT	CASTPRETDTQYF
.	TRBV28	TRBJ2-7	.	TGTGCCAGCAGCCCCCTTTTTGGAGGGAGCGGTTCGCCCTACTTC	CASSPLFGGSGSPYF
.	TRBV7-2	TRBJ2-3	.	TGTGCCAGCAGCTTAGGGAGCCTAGGGGTTGATACGCAGTATTTT	CASSLGSLGVDTQYF
.	TRBV6-6	TRBJ1-6	.	TGTGCCAGCAGCCCGGCGACTACTAATTCACCCCTCCACTTT	CASSPATTNSPLHF
.	TRBV28	TRBJ2-6	TRBD1	TGTGCCACCATCCGGGACAGGGTTCACTCTGGGGCCAACGTCCTGACTTTC	CATIRDRVHSGANVLTF
.	TRBV28	TRBJ2-7	.	TGTGCCACCAGAGCAGATTCCCACTACGAGCAGTACTTC	CATRADSHYEQYF
.	TRBV6-4	TRBJ2-3	TRBD2	TGTGCCAGCAGTGAACTAGCGTCGGATACGCAGTATTTT	CASSELASDTQYF
.	TRBV27	TRBJ1-6	TRBD1	TGTGCCAGCAGTTTCAGGGACAGAAATTCACCCCTCCACTTT	CASSFRDRNSPLHF
once	TRBV28	TRBJ2-5	TRBD2	TGTGCCAGCAGCCTGGGACTAGCGGGGACCCAAGAGACCCAGTACTTC	CASSLGLAGTQETQYF
once	TRBV25-1	TRBJ2-3	TRBD1	TGTGCCAGCCGCGGACAGGGGGCCACAGATACGCAGTATTTT	CASRGQGATDTQYF
.	TRBV27	TRBJ2-7	.	TGTGCCAGCAGTGCCAAGGGGGGGCCTTACGAGCAGTACTTC	CASSAKGGPYEQYF
few	TRBV15	TRBJ2-1	TRBD1	TGTGCCACCAGCCTGCGACAGGGGGAGTACAATGAGCAGTTCTTC	CATSLRQGEYNEQFF
once	TRBV6-6	TRBJ2-7	TRBD1	TGTGCCAGCATCAAACAGGGGGGTGACTACGAGCAGTACTTC	CASIKQGGDYEQYF
.	TRBV7-9	TRBJ1-2	TRBD1	TGTGCCAGCAGCTACCGACAGGGTGGAGGCTACACCTTC	CASSYRQGGGYTF
.	TRBV30	TRBJ1-2	TRBD1	TGTGCCTTAAACGCCGGGACAGGGCATTATGGCTACACCTTC	CALNAGTGHYGYTF
few	TRBV5-1	TRBJ1-4	TRBD1	TGCGCCAGCAGCTTTGGACAGGGGTCTGAAAAACTGTTTTTT	CASSFGQGSEKLFF
.	TRBV7-6	TRBJ2-5	.	TGTGCCAGCAGCCCGACGCGGGTCCAAGAGACCCAGTACTTC	CASSPTRVQETQYF
.	TRBV4-1	TRBJ2-7	.	TGCGCCAGCAGCCAAGTCGTGACATCGGCCTACGAGCAGTACTTC	CASSQVVTSAYEQYF